This T cell receptor (beta chain) came from a study of cytomegalovirus exposure and HLA in healthy donors. Study results and limitations: Across all donors, roughly uniform sequencing depth was an assumption of the presence/absence analyses. In a later analysis, V- and J-gene trimming of beta chains associated with a DCLRE1C missense variant, replicated independently. Investigators reported under 200 TCR beta chains as tied to cytomegalovirus.

Points on this clone: Its antigen is as yet unknown.

Both 60 Vbeta primers and 13 Jbeta primers went into the PCR. Repertoires were generated with immunoSEQ multiplex PCR, while TCRdb's copy carries only in-frame clones and drops some. The sample includes over 120,000 clones, roughly 9.8% of them seen just once. The germline V gene has CDR1 SGHNT and CDR2 YYREEE (reference sequence). J was trimmed by 3 bases and V by 2 bases; bases with no gene match: 1. This CDR3 contains 13 residues. Material for sequencing was PBMCs. The genes are TRBV5-4 and TRBJ1-2; 7 bases are a match to TRBD1. This clonotype was obtained from a middle-aged man in good health and CMV-seronegative. The CDR3 DNA sequence: TGTGCCAGCAGCTTTGGACAGGACTATGGCTACACCTTC. The encoded protein is CASSFGQDYGYTF.